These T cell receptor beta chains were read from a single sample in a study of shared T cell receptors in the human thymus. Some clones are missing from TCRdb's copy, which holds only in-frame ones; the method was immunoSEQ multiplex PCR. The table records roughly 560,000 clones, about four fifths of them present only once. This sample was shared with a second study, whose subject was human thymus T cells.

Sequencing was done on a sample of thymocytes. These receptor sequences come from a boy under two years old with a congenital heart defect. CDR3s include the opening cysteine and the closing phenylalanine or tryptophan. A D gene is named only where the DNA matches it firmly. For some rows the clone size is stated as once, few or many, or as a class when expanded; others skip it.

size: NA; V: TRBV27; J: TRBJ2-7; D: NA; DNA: TGTGCCAGCAGTCGTCCCTACGAGCAGTACTTC; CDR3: CASSRPYEQYF
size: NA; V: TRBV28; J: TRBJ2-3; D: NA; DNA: TGTGCCAGCAGGGGGGAGGTGGGGGATACGCAGTATTTT; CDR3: CASRGEVGDTQYF
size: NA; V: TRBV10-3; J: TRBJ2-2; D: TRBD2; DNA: TGTGCCATCACGGGGGGCGATGGGACTAGCGGGAGTTGGAACACCGGGGAGCTGTTTTTT; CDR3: CAITGGDGTSGSWNTGELFF
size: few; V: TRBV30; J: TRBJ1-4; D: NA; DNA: TGTGCCTGGAGTGTAGACAGGCCACTTCGGGAAAAACTGTTTTTT; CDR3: CAWSVDRPLREKLFF
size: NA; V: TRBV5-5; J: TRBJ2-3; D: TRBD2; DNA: TGTGCCAGCACCACTGGGAGGGGCTTCACAGATACGCAGTATTTT; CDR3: CASTTGRGFTDTQYF
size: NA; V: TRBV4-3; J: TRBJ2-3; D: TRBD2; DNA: TGCGCCAGCAGCCCTCAGGCCCACTTCGTGGGAGGGATCCCAGATACGCAGTATTTT; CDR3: CASSPQAHFVGGIPDTQYF
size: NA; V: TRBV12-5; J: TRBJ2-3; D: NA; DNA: TGTGCTAGTGGTGCAGGAGGGGATGCAGATACGCAGTATTTT; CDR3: CASGAGGDADTQYF
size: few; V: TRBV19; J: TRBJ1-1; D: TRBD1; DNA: TGTGCCATAAGACAGGGGGGGAACACTGAAGCTTTCTTT; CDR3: CAIRQGGNTEAFF
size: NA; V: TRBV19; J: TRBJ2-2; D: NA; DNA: TGTGCCAGTAACCGGGACTTGTACACCGGGGAGCTGTTTTTT; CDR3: CASNRDLYTGELFF
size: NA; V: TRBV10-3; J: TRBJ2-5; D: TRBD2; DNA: TGTGCCATCAGTCCCAGCGGGAGGGAGGGAGAGACCCAGTACTTC; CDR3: CAISPSGREGETQYF
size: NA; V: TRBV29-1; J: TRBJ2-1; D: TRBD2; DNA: TGCAGCTTGAGACTAGCGGGTTCCTACAATGAGCAGTTCTTC; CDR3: CSLRLAGSYNEQFF
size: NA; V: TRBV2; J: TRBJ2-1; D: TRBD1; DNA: TGTGCCAGCAGCCGGGACAGGGGGTTTGGTGAGCAGTTCTTC; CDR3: CASSRDRGFGEQFF
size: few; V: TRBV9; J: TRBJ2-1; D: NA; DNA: TGTGCCAGCAGCCCGAGGGCCCGGAGCTCCTACAATGAGCAGTTCTTC; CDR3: CASSPRARSSYNEQFF
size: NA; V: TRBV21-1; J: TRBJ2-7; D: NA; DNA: TGTGCCAGCAGGACCGACAGGGGACTCTCCTACGAGCAGTACTTC; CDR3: CASRTDRGLSYEQYF
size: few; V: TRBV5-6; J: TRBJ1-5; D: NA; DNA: TGTGCCAGCAGCTTGAGGCCAGGCCGCAATCAGCCCCAGCATTTT; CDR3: CASSLRPGRNQPQHF
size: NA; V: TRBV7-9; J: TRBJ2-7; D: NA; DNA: TGTGCCAGCAGCTATGGAACAGGGATTTTCTTACACTACGAGCAGTACTTC; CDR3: CASSYGTGIFLHYEQYF
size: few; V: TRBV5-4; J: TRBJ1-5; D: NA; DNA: TGTGCCAGCAGCTTGTGGCCGAATCAGCCCCAGCATTTT; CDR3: CASSLWPNQPQHF
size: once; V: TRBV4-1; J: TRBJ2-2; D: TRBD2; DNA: TGCGCCAGCAGCCAAGAGGCTAGCGGGAGGGCCAAATCCACCGGGGAGCTGTTTTTT; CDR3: CASSQEASGRAKSTGELFF
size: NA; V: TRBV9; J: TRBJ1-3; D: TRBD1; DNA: TGTGCCAGCAGCACAGAGGTGGGACAGGGGAACGGAAACACCATATATTTT; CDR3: CASSTEVGQGNGNTIYF